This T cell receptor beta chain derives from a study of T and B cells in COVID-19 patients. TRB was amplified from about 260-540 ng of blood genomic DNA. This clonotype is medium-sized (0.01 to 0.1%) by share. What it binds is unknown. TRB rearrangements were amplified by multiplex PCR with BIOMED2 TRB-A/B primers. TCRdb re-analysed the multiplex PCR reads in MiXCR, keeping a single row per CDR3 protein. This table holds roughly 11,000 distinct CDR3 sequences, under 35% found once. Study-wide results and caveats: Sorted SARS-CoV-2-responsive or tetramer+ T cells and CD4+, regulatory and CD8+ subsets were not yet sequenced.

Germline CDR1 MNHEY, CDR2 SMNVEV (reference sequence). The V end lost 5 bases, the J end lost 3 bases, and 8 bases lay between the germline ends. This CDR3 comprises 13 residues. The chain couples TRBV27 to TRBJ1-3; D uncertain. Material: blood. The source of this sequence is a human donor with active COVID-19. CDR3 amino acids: CASSARIGNTIYF. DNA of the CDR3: TGTGCCAGCAGTGCCAGAATTGGAAACACCATATATTTT.